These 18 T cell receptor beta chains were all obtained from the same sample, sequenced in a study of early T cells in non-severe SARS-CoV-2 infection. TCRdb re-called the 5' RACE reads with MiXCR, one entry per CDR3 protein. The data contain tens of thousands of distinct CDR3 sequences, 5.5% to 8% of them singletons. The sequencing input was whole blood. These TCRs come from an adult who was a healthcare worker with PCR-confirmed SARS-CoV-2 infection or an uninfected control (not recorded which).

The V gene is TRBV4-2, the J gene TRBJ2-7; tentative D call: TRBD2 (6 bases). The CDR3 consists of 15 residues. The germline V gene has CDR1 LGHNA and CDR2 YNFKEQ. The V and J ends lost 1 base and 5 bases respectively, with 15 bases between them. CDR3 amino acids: CASSQVSGVPDEQYF. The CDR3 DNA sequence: TGTGCCAGCAGCCAAGTTAGCGGAGTTCCTGACGAGCAGTACTTC.

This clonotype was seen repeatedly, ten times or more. The CDR3 is CASSFRQGMNNEQFF. In DNA, the CDR3 is TGTGCCAGCAGCTTTAGGCAGGGTATGAACAATGAGCAGTTCTTC. The chain couples TRBV7-6 to TRBJ2-1; D is possibly TRBD1 (5 bases). The germline V gene has CDR1 SGHVS and CDR2 FNYEAQ. V was trimmed by 3 bases and J by 5 bases, leaving 14 bases between them. The CDR3 sequence is 15 residues long.

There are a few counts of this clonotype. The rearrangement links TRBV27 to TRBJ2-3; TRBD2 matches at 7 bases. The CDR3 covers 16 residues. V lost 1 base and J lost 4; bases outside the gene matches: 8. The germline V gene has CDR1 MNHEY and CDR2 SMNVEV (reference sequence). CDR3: CASSLFAGVEADTQYF. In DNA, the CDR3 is TGTGCCAGCAGTTTATTCGCGGGAGTTGAGGCAGATACGCAGTATTTT.

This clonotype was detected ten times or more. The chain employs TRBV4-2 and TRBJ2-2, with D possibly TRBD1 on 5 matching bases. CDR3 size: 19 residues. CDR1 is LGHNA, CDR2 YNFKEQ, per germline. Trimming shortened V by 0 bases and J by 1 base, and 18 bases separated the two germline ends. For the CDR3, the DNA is TGTGCCAGCAGCCAAGATCAGGCCAGGACATCTAGGAACACCGGGGAGCTGTTTTTT. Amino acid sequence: CASSQDQARTSRNTGELFF.

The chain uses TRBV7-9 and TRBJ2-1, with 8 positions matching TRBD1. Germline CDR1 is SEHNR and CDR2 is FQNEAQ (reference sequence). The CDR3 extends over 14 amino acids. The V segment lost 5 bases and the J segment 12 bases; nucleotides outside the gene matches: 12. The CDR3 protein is CASSQPGQGMGQFF. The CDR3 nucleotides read TGTGCCAGCAGCCAACCCGGACAGGGAATGGGGCAGTTCTTC.

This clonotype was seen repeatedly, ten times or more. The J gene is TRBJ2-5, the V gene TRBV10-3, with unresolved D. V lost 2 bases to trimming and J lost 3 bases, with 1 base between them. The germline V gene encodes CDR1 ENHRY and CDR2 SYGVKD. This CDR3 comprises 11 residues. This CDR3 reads CAISEKETQYF. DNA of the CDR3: TGTGCCATCAGTGAGAAAGAGACCCAGTACTTC.

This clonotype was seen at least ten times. CDR3 residues: CSAGAGTYEQYF. In DNA, the CDR3 is TGCAGTGCTGGAGCGGGTACCTACGAGCAGTACTTC. The V and J genes are TRBV20-1 and TRBJ2-7, with a tentative D call TRBD2 (6 bases). The CDR3 has 12 amino acids. Germline V gene sequence: CDR1 DFQATT, CDR2 SNEGSKA (reference sequence). Trimming removed 5 bases at V and 2 bases at J, with 10 bases between.

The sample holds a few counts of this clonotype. The CDR3 loop is CSAWDGSSYNEQFF. DNA of the CDR3: TGCAGTGCCTGGGACGGTAGCTCCTACAATGAGCAGTTCTTC. The chain uses TRBV20-1 and TRBJ2-1, with D perhaps being TRBD1 or TRBD2 (5 bases each). Trimming shortened V by 6 bases and J by 0 bases, and 12 bases separated the two germline ends. CDR1 and CDR2 (germline): DFQATT, SNEGSKA (reference sequence). This CDR3 comprises 14 residues.

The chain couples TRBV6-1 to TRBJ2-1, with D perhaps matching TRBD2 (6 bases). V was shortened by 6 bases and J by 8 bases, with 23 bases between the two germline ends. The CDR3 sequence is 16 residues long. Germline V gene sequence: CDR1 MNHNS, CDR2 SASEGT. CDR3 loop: CASRKGLLSRLDEQFF. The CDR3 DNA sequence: TGTGCCAGCAGAAAGGGACTCCTAAGCCGCCTTGATGAGCAGTTCTTC.

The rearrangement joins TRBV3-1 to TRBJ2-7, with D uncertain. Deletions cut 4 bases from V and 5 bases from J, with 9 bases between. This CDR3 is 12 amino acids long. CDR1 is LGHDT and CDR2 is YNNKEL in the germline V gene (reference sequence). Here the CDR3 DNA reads TGTGCCAGCAGCCCCCGTGGGAACGAGCAGTACTTC. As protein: CASSPRGNEQYF.

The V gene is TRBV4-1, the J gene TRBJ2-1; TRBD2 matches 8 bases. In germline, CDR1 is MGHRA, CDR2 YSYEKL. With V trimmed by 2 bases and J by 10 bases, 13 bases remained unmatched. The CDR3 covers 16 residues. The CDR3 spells CASSQNVLGVAGEQFF. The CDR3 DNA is TGCGCCAGCAGCCAAAATGTCCTGGGGGTAGCGGGGGAGCAGTTCTTC.

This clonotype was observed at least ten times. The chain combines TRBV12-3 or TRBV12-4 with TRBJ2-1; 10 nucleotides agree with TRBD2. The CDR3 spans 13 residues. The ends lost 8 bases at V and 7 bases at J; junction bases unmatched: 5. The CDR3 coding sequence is TGTGCCAGCTTTCAGCGGGAGGGAAATGAGCAGTTCTTC. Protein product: CASFQREGNEQFF.

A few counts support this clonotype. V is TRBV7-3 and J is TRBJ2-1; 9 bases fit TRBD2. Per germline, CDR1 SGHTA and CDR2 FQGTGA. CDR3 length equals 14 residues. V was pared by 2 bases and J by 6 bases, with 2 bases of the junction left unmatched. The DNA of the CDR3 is TGTGCCAGCAGCTTAGTTAGCGGGGGCAATGAGCAGTTCTTC. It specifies CASSLVSGGNEQFF.

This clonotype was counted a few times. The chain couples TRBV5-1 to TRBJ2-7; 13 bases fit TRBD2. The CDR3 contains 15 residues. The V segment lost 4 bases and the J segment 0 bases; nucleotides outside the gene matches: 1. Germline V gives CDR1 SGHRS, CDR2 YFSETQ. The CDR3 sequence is CASSGLAGASYEQYF. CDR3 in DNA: TGCGCCAGCAGCGGACTAGCGGGGGCCTCCTACGAGCAGTACTTC.

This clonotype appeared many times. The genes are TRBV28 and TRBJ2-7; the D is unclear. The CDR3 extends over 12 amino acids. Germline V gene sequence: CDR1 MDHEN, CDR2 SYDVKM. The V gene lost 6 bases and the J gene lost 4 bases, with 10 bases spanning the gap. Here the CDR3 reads CASRLQGYEQYF. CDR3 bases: TGTGCCAGCAGGTTACAAGGATACGAGCAGTACTTC.

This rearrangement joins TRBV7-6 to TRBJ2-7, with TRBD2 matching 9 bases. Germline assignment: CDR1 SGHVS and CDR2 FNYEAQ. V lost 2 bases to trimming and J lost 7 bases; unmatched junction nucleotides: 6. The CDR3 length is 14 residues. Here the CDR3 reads CASSLTAGGLEQYF. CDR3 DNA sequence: TGTGCCAGCAGCTTAACAGCGGGAGGACTTGAGCAGTACTTC.

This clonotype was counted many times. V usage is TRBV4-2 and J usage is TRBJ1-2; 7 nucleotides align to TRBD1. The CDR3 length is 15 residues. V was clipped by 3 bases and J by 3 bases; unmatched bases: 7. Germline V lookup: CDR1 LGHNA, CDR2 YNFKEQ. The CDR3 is CASSQGTGVDYGYTF. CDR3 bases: TGTGCCAGCAGCCAGGGAACAGGGGTGGACTATGGCTACACCTTC.

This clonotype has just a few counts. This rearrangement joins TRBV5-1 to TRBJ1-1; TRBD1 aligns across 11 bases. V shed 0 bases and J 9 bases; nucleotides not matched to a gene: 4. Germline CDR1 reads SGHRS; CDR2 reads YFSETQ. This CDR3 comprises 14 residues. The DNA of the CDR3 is TGCGCCAGCAGCTTGGGTGGGACAGGGGGAAAAGCTTTCTTT. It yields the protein CASSLGGTGGKAFF.